One sample yielded the 26 T cell receptor beta chains listed below, sequenced in a study of response to subunit inactivated influenza vaccine. TCRdb reprocessed the RT-PCR reads via MiXCR and lists one record per CDR3 protein. In the table there are roughly 650,000 distinct CDR3 sequences, 13% to 15% of which are singletons. The sample consisted of PBMCs from blood, taken around two weeks before vaccination. The receptors originated from a man aged 45 to 65 who received an inactivated influenza vaccine.

Only a few counts were recorded for this clonotype. The CDR3 protein is CASSQHSYEQYF. In nucleotides, the CDR3 is TGTGCCAGCAGCCAACACTCCTACGAGCAGTACTTC. The rearrangement links TRBV16 to TRBJ2-7, with no clear D. Germline loops: CDR1 KGHSY, CDR2 FQNENV. CDR3 length: 12 amino acids. Trimming pared 2 bases from V and 0 bases from J, leaving 2 bases between. The full variable domain, rest sourced from reference TRBV16 and TRBJ2-7, is GEEVAQTPKHLVRGEGQKAKLYCAPIKGHSYVFWYQQVLKNEFKFLISFQNENVFDETGMPKERFSAKCLPNSPCSLEIQATKLEDSAVYFCASSQHSYEQYFGPGTRLTVT.

CDR3 residues: CSVEASGSYEQYF. In DNA, the CDR3 is TGCAGCGTTGAGGCTAGCGGCTCCTACGAGCAGTACTTC. The chain combines TRBV29-1 with TRBJ2-7, with TRBD2 identical over 7 bases. The length of the CDR3 is 13 residues. In germline, CDR1 is SQVTM, CDR2 ANQGSEA. Trimming took 3 bases from V and 0 from J; bases not matched to a gene: 2.

In this sample, this clonotype turned up a few times. The rearrangement joins TRBV6-5 to TRBJ2-1, with 11 bases identical to TRBD2. This CDR3 contains 15 residues. Germline trimming cut 6 bases from V and 8 bases from J; bases unmatched to any gene: 9. From germline, CDR1 is MNHEY and CDR2 SVGAGI. CDR3 residues: CASSFTSGGLDEQFF. The CDR3 DNA is TGTGCCAGCAGCTTCACTAGCGGGGGACTCGATGAGCAGTTCTTC.

This clonotype was seen a handful of times. The gene calls are TRBV6-1 and TRBJ2-6; the D gene is possibly TRBD2 (6 bases). The CDR3 sequence is 17 residues long. Germline V lookup: CDR1 MNHNS, CDR2 SASEGT. The V and J ends lost 7 bases and 1 base respectively, with 17 bases between them. The CDR3 coding sequence is TGTGCCAGCAAGGGCGGGACGCGAGAGTCTGGGGCCAACGTCCTGACTTTC. Encoded protein: CASKGGTRESGANVLTF.

This clonotype has only a few counts. This chain uses TRBV11-2 with TRBJ2-1; either TRBD1 or TRBD2 may fit D (5 bases each). The CDR3 sequence is 17 residues long. Trimming cost V 7 bases and J 6 bases, with 25 bases left between them. Germline V gene lookup returns CDR1 SGHAT and CDR2 FQNNGV. In DNA, the CDR3 is TGTGCCAGCACCCGAAGAGGGACGGACATCTACCCCAATGAGCAGTTCTTC. This sequence encodes CASTRRGTDIYPNEQFF. Full variable domain (remainder filled in from reference TRBV11-2 and TRBJ2-1): EAGVAQSPRYKIIEKRQSVAFWCNPISGHATLYWYQQILGQGPKLLIQFQNNGVVDDSQLPKDRFSAERLKGVDSTLKIQPAKLEDSAVYLCASTRRGTDIYPNEQFFGPGTRLTVL.

This clonotype was seen only a few times. The V call is TRBV28, the J call TRBJ1-2, with 9 bases lining up with TRBD1. Trimming took 3 bases from V and 8 from J; bases not matched to a gene: 1. The CDR3 covers 12 residues. Germline V gene data show CDR1 as MDHEN and CDR2 as SYDVKM. The CDR3 region has the DNA TGTGCCAGCAGTTTGACAGGGGGGGGCTACACCTTC. Its protein is CASSLTGGGYTF.

This clonotype has a count of ten or more. The chain recombines TRBV29-1 with TRBJ2-3; D tentatively fits TRBD1 or TRBD2 (6 bases each). The CDR3 is made up of 15 amino acids. Trimming cost V 4 bases and J 1 base, with 15 bases left between them. CDR1 and CDR2 from the germline V gene are SQVTM and ANQGSEA. This CDR3 is CSVAVGGAGTDTQYF. CDR3 DNA: TGCAGCGTTGCCGTGGGGGGCGCGGGCACAGATACGCAGTATTTT.

The chain joins TRBV29-1 to TRBJ2-1; 9 bases are shared with TRBD2. Germline loops: CDR1 SQVTM, CDR2 ANQGSEA. V lost 4 bases to trimming and J lost 0 bases; unmatched junction nucleotides: 4. This CDR3 spans 15 amino acids. Written as DNA, the CDR3 is TGCAGCGTTGCCGGTAGCGGGAGCTCCTACAATGAGCAGTTCTTC. Residues: CSVAGSGSSYNEQFF.

V gene TRBV4-3 combines with J gene TRBJ2-5; 9 bases agree with TRBD1. The CDR3 totals 15 residues. CDR1 and CDR2 (germline): LGHNA, YSLEER. With V trimmed by 3 bases and J by 3 bases, 5 bases remained unmatched. The DNA of the CDR3 is TGCGCCAGCAGCCAGGCGGGACAGGGTGAAGAGACCCAGTACTTC. It encodes CASSQAGQGEETQYF.

CDR3 amino acids: CASIARTGELFF. CDR3 nucleotide sequence: TGTGCCAGCATTGCCAGGACCGGGGAGCTGTTTTTT. The rearrangement links TRBV7-9 to TRBJ2-2; D remains unclear. V was trimmed by 7 bases and J by 5 bases, leaving 8 bases between them. The length of the CDR3 is 12 residues. Germline CDR1 reads SEHNR; CDR2 reads FQNEAQ (reference sequence).

This clonotype was counted a few times. The chain combines TRBV20-1 with TRBJ2-2; TRBD2 aligns across 11 bases. Germline V CDR1 and CDR2: DFQATT, SNEGSKA (reference sequence). The trim removed 6 bases at V and 8 bases at J, leaving 8 bases unmatched. The length of the CDR3 is 14 residues. The CDR3, as DNA: TGCAGTGCAGCACTAGCGGGAGTTGCAGGGGAGCTGTTTTTT. Residues: CSAALAGVAGELFF.

This clonotype was seen a few times. This chain joins TRBV20-1 and TRBJ2-3; the match to TRBD2 covers 7 bases. The J segment lost 0 bases and the V segment lost 5 bases, leaving 11 bases of the junction unmatched. CDR3 length equals 16 residues. CDR1 and CDR2 from the germline V gene are DFQATT and SNEGSKA (reference sequence). This chain's CDR3 is CSARDPSGPSTDTQYF. In nucleotides, the CDR3 is TGCAGTGCTCGGGACCCTAGCGGACCTAGCACAGATACGCAGTATTTT.

Only a few counts were recorded for this clonotype. This chain uses TRBV28 with TRBJ2-1; 11 positions agree with TRBD2. CDR1 and CDR2 from the germline V gene are MDHEN and SYDVKM. The CDR3 totals 18 residues. V lost 2 bases and J lost 3; bases outside the gene matches: 9. CDR3 region: CASSLELAGGSLYNEQFF. The CDR3 bases are TGTGCCAGCAGTTTAGAGCTAGCGGGAGGTTCCCTCTACAATGAGCAGTTCTTC.

This clonotype was recorded a few times. The chain links TRBV7-6 to TRBJ2-1; D assignment may be TRBD1 or TRBD2 (5 bases each). There are 16 residues in the CDR3. V shed 5 bases and J shed 3 bases, with 17 bases lying between them. Germline lookup yields CDR1 SGHVS and CDR2 FNYEAQ. The CDR3 reads CASSRTLLGHYNEQFF. CDR3 DNA sequence: TGTGCCAGCAGCCGGACTTTGCTTGGACACTACAATGAGCAGTTCTTC.

In nucleotides, the CDR3 is TGTGCCAGCTCACCCCTCTTCGCCGGCTCAGATACGCAGTATTTT. Translating it yields CASSPLFAGSDTQYF. The V gene is TRBV18, the J gene TRBJ2-3; D is uncertain. This CDR3 is 15 amino acids long. The V end lost 3 bases, the J end lost 4 bases, and 14 bases lay between the germline ends. Germline V gene sequence: CDR1 KGHSH, CDR2 LQKENI.

A few counts support this clonotype. The rearrangement links TRBV5-1 to TRBJ2-7, with D possibly matching TRBD2 (5 bases). Trimming shortened V by 4 bases and J by 2 bases, and 16 bases separated the two germline ends. The CDR3 is made up of 15 amino acids. From germline, CDR1 is SGHRS and CDR2 YFSETQ. In nucleotides, the CDR3 is TGCGCCAGCAGCCCGCAGAGCGGAGAAACCTACGAGCAGTACTTC. Translated: CASSPQSGETYEQYF.

The V gene is TRBV15, the J gene TRBJ2-2; D not resolved. Trimming stripped 11 bases from V and 1 base from J, with 8 bases between. From germline, CDR1 is LNHNV and CDR2 YYDKDF (reference sequence). This CDR3 has 12 residues. The CDR3 loop is CAVYLNTGELFF. CDR3 bases: TGTGCCGTGTACTTGAACACCGGGGAGCTGTTTTTT.

Only a few counts were recorded for this clonotype. The CDR3 loop reads CASNSGDGLYSPLHF. The CDR3 DNA reads TGCGCCAGCAACAGTGGTGACGGGTTGTATTCACCCCTCCACTTT. This chain connects TRBV5-1 to TRBJ1-6; D remains unclear. Germline lookup yields CDR1 SGHRS and CDR2 YFSETQ. V was cut by 6 bases and J by 8 bases, with 18 bases left in between. CDR3 size: 15 residues.

This clonotype has a handful of counts. The genes are TRBV10-3 and TRBJ2-3; tentative D call: TRBD2 (5 bases). From germline, CDR1 is ENHRY and CDR2 SYGVKD. CDR3 length: 13 amino acids. Trimming took off 4 bases at V and 2 bases at J, with 7 bases between the two ends. DNA for the CDR3: TGTGCCATCAGTGTCGGGGTCACAGATACGCAGTATTTT. This encodes CAISVGVTDTQYF.

The rearrangement uses TRBV2 and TRBJ2-7, with D uncertain. The CDR3 covers 14 residues. The V end lost 3 bases, the J end lost 6 bases, and 15 bases lay between the germline ends. Germline V CDR1 and CDR2: SNHLY, FYNNEI. The CDR3 DNA follows: TGTGCCAGCAGTGATTTGGTTGTATCGTCCGAGCAGTACTTC. It codes for CASSDLVVSSEQYF.

There are many counts of this clonotype. In DNA form, the CDR3 reads TGTGCCAGCAGCCGCCCCAGGGGCTACCGCTACGAGCAGTACTTC. It is translated as CASSRPRGYRYEQYF. The chain joins TRBV28 to TRBJ2-7, with a weak D call TRBD1 (6 bases). Germline loops: CDR1 MDHEN, CDR2 SYDVKM. V lost 6 bases to trimming and J lost 3 bases, with 18 bases between them. This CDR3 contains 15 residues.

This chain connects TRBV4-1 to TRBJ2-7; 9 positions match TRBD2. The ends lost 0 bases at V and 3 bases at J; junction bases unmatched: 3. The germline CDR1 and CDR2 sequences are MGHRA and YSYEKL. The CDR3 sequence is 15 residues long. The CDR3 DNA follows: TGCGCCAGCAGCCAAGATCAAGCGGGGGGCTACGAGCAGTACTTC. Encoded protein: CASSQDQAGGYEQYF.

In this sample, this clonotype turned up many times. The V call is TRBV21-1, the J call TRBJ1-2; TRBD1, as called in the table, went unchecked against the DNA. TRBV21-1 is labeled a pseudogene. This CDR3 is built from 16 residues. The CDR3 region is CASSKMGAQGNYGYTF. CDR3 DNA: TGTGCCAGCAGCAAGATGGGGGCTCAAGGGAACTATGGCTACACCTTC.

This clonotype was detected a few times. The chain employs TRBV7-2 and TRBJ1-1; tentatively, D is TRBD1 (5 bases). The V end was cut by 5 bases, the J end by 7 bases, with 14 bases between. This CDR3 contains 13 residues. The germline V gene has CDR1 SGHTA and CDR2 FQGNSA. The CDR3 here is CASSPRRGDEAFF. In nucleotides, the CDR3 is TGTGCCAGCAGCCCACGACGGGGCGATGAAGCTTTCTTT.

The rearrangement joins TRBV4-3 to TRBJ2-3, with D possibly being TRBD1 (6 bases). The germline gives CDR1 LGHNA, CDR2 YSLEER. The CDR3 length is 13 residues. V was cut by 5 bases and J by 4 bases, with 10 bases left in between. The CDR3 reads CASSNNRADTQYF. In nucleotides, the CDR3 is TGCGCCAGCAGCAATAACAGGGCAGATACGCAGTATTTT.

This clonotype has only a few counts. The V call is TRBV18, the J call TRBJ2-7; TRBD1 matches at 7 bases. V trimming: 0 bases; J trimming: 9 bases; junction bases outside the gene matches: 8. This CDR3 spans 14 amino acids. Germline V gene lookup returns CDR1 KGHSH and CDR2 LQKENI. The CDR3 DNA reads TGTGCCAGCTCACCACCGGCAGGGGGTACTAGGCAGTACTTC. It translates to CASSPPAGGTRQYF.